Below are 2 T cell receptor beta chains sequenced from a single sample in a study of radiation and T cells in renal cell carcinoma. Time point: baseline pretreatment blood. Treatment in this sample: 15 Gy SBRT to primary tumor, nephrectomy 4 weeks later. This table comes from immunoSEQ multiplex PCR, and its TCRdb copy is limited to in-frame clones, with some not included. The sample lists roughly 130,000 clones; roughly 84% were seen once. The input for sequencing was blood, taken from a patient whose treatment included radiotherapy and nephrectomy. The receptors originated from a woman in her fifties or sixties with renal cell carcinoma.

CDR3 nucleotide sequence: TGTGCCAGCAGCGTAGAGGGTGGCTTCGGGGAGCTGTTTTTT. This sequence encodes CASSVEGGFGELFF. The chain is built from TRBV9 and TRBJ2-2; D not resolved. Germline assignment: CDR1 SGDLS and CDR2 YYNGEE. V was trimmed by 0 bases and J by 7 bases, leaving 10 bases between them. The CDR3 loop spans 14 amino acids. Full variable domain (rest looked up from reference TRBV9 and TRBJ2-2): DSGVTQTPKHLITATGQRVTLRCSPRSGDLSVYWYQQSLDQGLQFLIQYYNGEERAKGNILERFSAQQFPDLHSELNLSSLELGDSALYFCASSVEGGFGELFFGEGSRLTVL.

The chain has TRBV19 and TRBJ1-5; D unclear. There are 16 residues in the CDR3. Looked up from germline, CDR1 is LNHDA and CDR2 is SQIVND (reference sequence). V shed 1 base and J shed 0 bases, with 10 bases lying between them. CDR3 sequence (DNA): TGTGCCAGTAGTATAGTAGCAGGATATAGCAATCAGCCCCAGCATTTT. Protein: CASSIVAGYSNQPQHF.